Reported below is one T cell receptor (beta chain). The antigen it recognizes is unknown. No much larger clone is present one base from it, and per-base qualities are unavailable. TCRbeta CDR3 regions were amplified from genomic DNA by means of the immunoSEQ Assay, a bias-controlled multiplex PCR. Regarding the original processing steps: Within the assay, amplification of reference gene primers was used to estimate how many nucleated cells each sample contained. Sequence reads were collapsed and filtered to measure the absolute abundance of every unique TCRbeta CDR3 rearrangement. For each sample, productive Simpson clonality was calculated as the square root of Simpson's diversity index across productive rearrangements. Entries here come from immuneACCESS through TCRdb and include only in-frame sequences with V and J called. Some clones fail to appear in such tables; in the studies checked, an unresolved V gene covers under half of the shortfall, and the cause of the remainder is unknown. V, J and clone size reflect that table, while D and trimming were determined from the DNA. The sample has approximately 380,000 clones on record, approximately 89% of them singletons. In total, the top ten clones hold 0.8% to 0.9% of the sample.

The data stem from a study of blood T cell repertoires in COVID-19 (dated by TCRdb to 2020 to 2022). Turning to the overall study: Collaborator samples came from the United States, Italy and Spain and covered acute and convalescent phases of COVID-19. The repertoires were released in a freely available public database meant as a resource for research on the immune response to SARS-CoV-2. Samples came from the ongoing ImmuneRACE study (first 160 participants) plus 1,254 subjects from 6 global collaborators. Deeply sampled blood TCRbeta repertoires from subjects exposed to, actively infected with, or recovered from COVID-19 were included in the dataset. Nearly every sample came with metadata listing a de-identified subject ID, COVID-19 status, age in years and sex. Where available, HLA class I and class II types were taken from metadata supplied by the sample provider and were not determined by assay-based typing. The prospective study material was composed of cDNA or gDNA derived from T cells, B-cell-depleted T cells, or PBMCs. Overall study outcomes, separate from this receptor: The quantity of clinical and demographic metadata differed by source and by participant and was supplied without curation.

Measured from the cysteine to the phenylalanine, the CDR3 is 13 residues long. CDR3 DNA is the only sequence kept; it has 39 bases, read in frame from the first base. Here V drops 6 bases and J drops 5 bases, and the junction holds 6 bases not matched to any gene. CDR1 and CDR2, per the germline V gene, are SGHVS and FQNEAQ. Enrolling through a virtual design, the prospective study's participants ranged in age from roughly 18 to 90 years and lived across roughly 24 United States geographic areas. To assign participants to cohorts, the prospective study relied on clinical history that participants themselves reported in a screening survey and a study questionnaire. Exposed participants had been in contact with someone with a PCR-confirmed or clinician-diagnosed COVID-19 case within 2 weeks of study entry. Each participant in the prospective study had whole blood, serum and a nasopharyngeal or oropharyngeal swab collected by mobile phlebotomists. Additional blood draws and questionnaires over an approximately 2-month period could optionally be provided by prospective study participants. Before DNA extraction, prospective study blood samples were shipped either frozen or at room temperature.

Sequenced material: PBMCs or T cells enriched from blood (not recorded which). The clonotype originates from a woman between 40 and 55 years old who had been exposed to COVID-19. Rearrangement joined TRBV7-8 to TRBJ1-1; TRBD1 matches 7 bases in the middle. The CDR3 reads CASSPQGWTEAFF. The bases are TGTGCCAGCAGTCCACAGGGGTGGACTGAAGCTTTCTTT.